This entry lists 9 T cell receptor beta chains sequenced from one sample in a study of blood T cell repertoires in COVID-19. Produced via immunoSEQ multiplex PCR; TCRdb's table is partial and in-frame only. The sample lists over 300,000 clones; 86% were seen once. Sequenced input: peripheral blood. Every receptor here comes from a woman in her forties or fifties with acute or convalescent COVID-19.

The rearrangement joins TRBV9 to TRBJ2-3; TRBD1 matches at 10 bases. The CDR3 length is 16 residues. Germline lookup yields CDR1 SGDLS and CDR2 YYNGEE. The V segment lost 4 bases and the J segment 3 bases; nucleotides outside the gene matches: 8. This chain's CDR3 is CASSFSSDRGTDTQYF. The CDR3 nucleotides read TGTGCCAGCAGCTTTTCCTCGGACAGGGGGACAGATACGCAGTATTTT. The complete variable domain, with remaining parts taken from reference TRBV9 and TRBJ2-3, reads DSGVTQTPKHLITATGQRVTLRCSPRSGDLSVYWYQQSLDQGLQFLIQYYNGEERAKGNILERFSAQQFPDLHSELNLSSLELGDSALYFCASSFSSDRGTDTQYFGPGTRLTVL.

Notes on this clone: Additional DNA sequences in this sample encode the identical CDR3. J is TRBJ2-7 and V is TRBV27, with TRBD2 matching 10 bases. CDR3 length: 14 residues. The germline V gene encodes CDR1 MNHEY and CDR2 SMNVEV (reference sequence). V dropped 3 bases and J dropped 7; count of bases not matched to a gene: 6. Here the CDR3 reads CASSFLAGVGEQYF. The CDR3 DNA follows: TGTGCCAGCAGTTTCCTAGCGGGAGTGGGGGAGCAGTACTTC.

V gene TRBV30 combines with J gene TRBJ2-3; D gene uncertain. Germline-derived CDR1 and CDR2 are GTSNPN and SVGIG (reference sequence). The CDR3 is 15 amino acids. The V and J ends lost 2 bases and 0 bases respectively, with 12 bases between them. CDR3 in DNA: TGTGCCTGGAGTCAGACTTCAATTAGCACAGATACGCAGTATTTT. This encodes CAWSQTSISTDTQYF. Complete variable domain (other parts from reference TRBV30 and TRBJ2-3): SQTIHQWPATLVQPVGSPLSLECTVEGTSNPNLYWYRQAAGRGLQLLFYSVGIGQISSEVPQNLSASRPQDRQFILSSKKLLLSDSGFYLCAWSQTSISTDTQYFGPGTRLTVL.

The chain recombines TRBV21-1 with TRBJ2-1; TRBD1 is taken as the D call from the table, unchecked against the DNA. TRBV21-1 is a pseudogene locus. The CDR3 spans 15 residues. CDR3 protein: CASSARDRGKNEQFF. The CDR3 DNA follows: TGTGCCAGCAGCGCCCGGGACAGGGGTAAGAATGAGCAGTTCTTC.

This clone was detected a few times. The chain employs TRBV28 and TRBJ1-4; D is unclear. The V end lost 6 bases, the J end lost 2 bases, and 4 bases lay between the germline ends. Germline CDR1 reads MDHEN; CDR2 reads SYDVKM. The CDR3 totals 12 residues. CDR3 protein: CASSLTNEKLFF. Written as DNA, the CDR3 is TGTGCCAGCAGCCTCACTAATGAAAAACTGTTTTTT.

The chain employs TRBV28 and TRBJ2-7; 10 nucleotides align to TRBD1. CDR1 MDHEN and CDR2 SYDVKM come from the germline V gene. V shed 8 bases, J shed 1 base, and the junction held 5 bases outside the gene matches. The CDR3 consists of 14 residues. As DNA, the CDR3 is TGTGCCAGCTACGGACAGGGGGAGTCCTACGAGCAGTACTTC. Its protein product is CASYGQGESYEQYF.

This rearrangement joins TRBV3-1 (or the pseudogene TRBV3-2) to TRBJ2-2, with a tentative D call TRBD1 (6 bases). CDR3 length: 14 residues. Per germline, CDR1 LGHDT and CDR2 YNNKEL (reference sequence). V was trimmed by 3 bases and J by 6 bases, leaving 11 bases between them. In nucleotides, the CDR3 is TGTGCCAGCAGCCATGGGGGCTTGCCCGGGGAGCTGTTTTTT. Residues: CASSHGGLPGELFF.

This chain uses TRBV14 with TRBJ2-3; D is perhaps TRBD2 (6 bases). V was shortened by 3 bases and J by 3 bases, with 13 bases between the two germline ends. Germline assignment: CDR1 SGHDN and CDR2 FVKESK. The CDR3 sequence is 15 residues long. CDR3 sequence: CASSQASVLTDTQYF. The CDR3 nucleotides are TGTGCCAGCAGCCAGGCTAGCGTGTTAACAGATACGCAGTATTTT.

The sample holds one count of this clone. This chain connects TRBV28 to TRBJ1-2, with D uncertain. V was clipped by 5 bases and J by 5 bases, with 21 bases between them. Germline CDR1 reads MDHEN; CDR2 reads SYDVKM. The CDR3 spans 16 residues. In nucleotides, the CDR3 is TGTGCCAGCAGTCTATACGGGGAGATGGCGGGGTATGGCTACACCTTC. It encodes CASSLYGEMAGYGYTF.